This T cell receptor beta chain originates from a study of blood T cell repertoires in COVID-19. The V end was cut by 3 bases, the J end by 12 bases, with 12 bases between. This CDR3 contains 12 residues. Germline lookup yields CDR1 LNHDA and CDR2 SQIVND (reference sequence). Data came from immunoSEQ multiplex PCR; TCRdb stores just in-frame clones and leaves some out. The sample lists roughly 300,000 clones; less than 85% were seen once. The sample taken for sequencing was peripheral blood. The TCR comes from a human donor with COVID-19, enrolled during active disease. The donor label of this sample is uncertain. J is TRBJ1-5 and V is TRBV19; D not certain. DNA of the CDR3: TGTGCCAGTAGTATTTCCGATGGAGACCAGCATTTT. This sequence encodes CASSISDGDQHF.